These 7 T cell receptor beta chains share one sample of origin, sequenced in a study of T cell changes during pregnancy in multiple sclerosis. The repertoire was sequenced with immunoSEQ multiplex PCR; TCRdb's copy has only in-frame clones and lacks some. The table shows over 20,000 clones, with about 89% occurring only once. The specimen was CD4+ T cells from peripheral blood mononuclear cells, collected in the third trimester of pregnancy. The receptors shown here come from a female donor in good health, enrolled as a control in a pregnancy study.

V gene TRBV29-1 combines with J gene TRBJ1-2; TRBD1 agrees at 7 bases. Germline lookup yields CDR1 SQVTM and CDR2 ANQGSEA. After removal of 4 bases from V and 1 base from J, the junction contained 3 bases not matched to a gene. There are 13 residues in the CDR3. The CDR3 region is CSVGQGSNYGYTF. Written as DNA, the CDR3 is TGCAGCGTTGGACAGGGAAGTAACTATGGCTACACCTTC. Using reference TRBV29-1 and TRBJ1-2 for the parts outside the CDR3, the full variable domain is SAVISQKPSRDICQRGTSLTIQCQVDSQVTMMFWYRQQPGQSLTLIATANQGSEATYESGFVIDKFPISRPNLTFSTLTVSNMSPEDSSIYLCSVGQGSNYGYTFGSGTRLTVV.

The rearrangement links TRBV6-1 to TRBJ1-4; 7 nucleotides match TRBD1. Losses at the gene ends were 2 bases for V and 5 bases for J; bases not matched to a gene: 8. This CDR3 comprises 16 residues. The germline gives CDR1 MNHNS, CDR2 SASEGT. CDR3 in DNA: TGTGCCAGCAGTGAATCCGTGACAGGGAGGAATGAAAAACTGTTTTTT. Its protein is CASSESVTGRNEKLFF.

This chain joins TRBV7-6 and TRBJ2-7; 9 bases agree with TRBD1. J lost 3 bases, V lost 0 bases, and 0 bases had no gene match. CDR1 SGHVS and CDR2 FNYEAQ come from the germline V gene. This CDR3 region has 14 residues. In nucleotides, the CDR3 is TGTGCCAGCAGCTTAGCGACAGGGGGCTACGAGCAGTACTTC. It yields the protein CASSLATGGYEQYF.

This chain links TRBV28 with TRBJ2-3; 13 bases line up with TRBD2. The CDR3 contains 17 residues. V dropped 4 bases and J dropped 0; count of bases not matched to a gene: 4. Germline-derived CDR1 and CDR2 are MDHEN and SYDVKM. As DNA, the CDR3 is TGTGCCAGCAGTTCACTAGCGGGAGGGGTTAGCACAGATACGCAGTATTTT. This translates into CASSSLAGGVSTDTQYF.

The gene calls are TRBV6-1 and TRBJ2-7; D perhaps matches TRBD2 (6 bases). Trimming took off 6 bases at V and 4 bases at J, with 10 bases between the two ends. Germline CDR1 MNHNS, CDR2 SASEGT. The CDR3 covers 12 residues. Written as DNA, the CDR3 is TGTGCCAGCAGGGGGCGGGGATACGAGCAGTACTTC. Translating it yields CASRGRGYEQYF.

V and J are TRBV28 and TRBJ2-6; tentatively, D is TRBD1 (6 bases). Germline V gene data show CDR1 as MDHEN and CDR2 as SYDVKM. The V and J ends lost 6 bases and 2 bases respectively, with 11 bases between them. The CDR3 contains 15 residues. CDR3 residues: CASSPSGAGANVLTF. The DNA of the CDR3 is TGTGCCAGCAGCCCCTCAGGGGCTGGGGCCAACGTCCTGACTTTC.

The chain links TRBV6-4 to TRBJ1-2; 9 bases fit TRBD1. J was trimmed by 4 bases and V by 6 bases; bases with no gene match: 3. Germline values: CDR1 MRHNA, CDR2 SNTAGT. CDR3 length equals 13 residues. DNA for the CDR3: TGTGCCAGCAGGCCGACAGGGGGCTATGGCTACACCTTC. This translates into CASRPTGGYGYTF.